These 21 T cell receptor beta chains came from one sample sequenced in a study of blood T cell repertoires in COVID-19. Here immunoSEQ multiplex PCR was the method, and the copy in TCRdb shows in-frame clones only, minus some. This sample carries around 310,000 clones, around 87% of them seen once, and the ten largest clones take around 0.96%. Sequencing input: peripheral blood. The receptors were gathered from a woman aged 40 to 50 with COVID-19, enrolled during active disease.

The chain recombines TRBV27 with TRBJ1-4; D unresolved. Trimming took off 7 bases at V and 5 bases at J, with 20 bases between the two ends. The CDR3 totals 16 residues. Germline lookup yields CDR1 MNHEY and CDR2 SMNVEV (reference sequence). The CDR3 is CASTPKLGYGNEKLFF. The CDR3, as DNA: TGTGCCAGCACCCCGAAATTGGGCTATGGGAATGAAAAACTGTTTTTT.

The chain employs TRBV5-8 and TRBJ2-3; D is uncertain. Germline CDR1 is SGHTS and CDR2 is YDEGEE. V lost 2 bases and J 2 bases, leaving 15 bases between the germline ends. The CDR3 sequence is 16 residues long. Here the CDR3 DNA reads TGTGCCAGCAGCTTCGGGTCTTCCACCGTCACAGATACGCAGTATTTT. Residues: CASSFGSSTVTDTQYF.

This sequence joins TRBV28 and TRBJ1-4; TRBD1 matches 7 bases. CDR1 is MDHEN, CDR2 SYDVKM, per germline. J lost 8 bases, V lost 4 bases, and 10 bases had no gene match. This CDR3 has 15 amino acids. CDR3 sequence: CASSSFDREIEKLFF. Here the CDR3 DNA reads TGTGCCAGCAGTTCATTCGACAGGGAGATCGAAAAACTGTTTTTT.

The chain combines TRBV4-3 with TRBJ2-7; D remains unclear. V was trimmed by 2 bases and J by 2 bases, leaving 10 bases between them. Per germline, CDR1 LGHNA and CDR2 YSLEER. CDR3 size: 14 residues. The CDR3 nucleotides are TGCGCCAGCAGCCAACGTATAGTCACCTACGAGCAGTACTTC. The encoded protein is CASSQRIVTYEQYF.

The genes are TRBV5-4 and TRBJ1-1; D perhaps matches TRBD1 (5 bases). With 7 bases removed from V and 4 bases from J, the gap between germline ends came to 20 bases. Germline-derived CDR1 and CDR2 are SGHNT and YYREEE (reference sequence). The length of the CDR3 is 15 residues. The CDR3 DNA is TGTGCCAGCTCAACCGAGGGACTTCTCAGCACTGAAGCTTTCTTT. It translates to CASSTEGLLSTEAFF.

This sequence joins TRBV19 and TRBJ2-1; 7 bases align to TRBD1. Losses at the gene ends were 0 bases for V and 6 bases for J; bases not matched to a gene: 2. CDR1 and CDR2 (germline): LNHDA, SQIVND (reference sequence). The CDR3 length is 14 residues. The CDR3 region has the DNA TGTGCCAGTAGTATAGAGGCAGGGGGCAATGAGCAGTTCTTC. This translates into CASSIEAGGNEQFF. The entire variable domain, with the rest obtained from reference TRBV19 and TRBJ2-1, is as follows: DGGITQSPKYLFRKEGQNVTLSCEQNLNHDAMYWYRQDPGQGLRLIYYSQIVNDFQKGDIAEGYSVSREKKESFPLTVTSAQKNPTAFYLCASSIEAGGNEQFFGPGTRLTVL.

The chain couples TRBV6-5 to TRBJ1-1, with a tentative D call TRBD1 (6 bases). Trimming removed 2 bases at V and 3 bases at J, with 10 bases between. The CDR3 loop spans 14 amino acids. Germline CDR1 is MNHEY and CDR2 is SVGAGI. CDR3 region: CASSYDRSDTEAFF. CDR3 in DNA: TGTGCCAGCAGTTACGACAGGTCTGACACTGAAGCTTTCTTT.

The chain couples TRBV27 to TRBJ2-7; D may be TRBD1 (6 bases). The CDR3 is 14 residues long. Germline loops: CDR1 MNHEY, CDR2 SMNVEV (reference sequence). V lost 4 bases and J lost 2, with 12 bases in between. This CDR3 reads CASSSRDNTYEQYF. The CDR3 region has the DNA TGTGCCAGCAGTTCTCGGGACAACACCTACGAGCAGTACTTC.

The V and J genes are TRBV9 and TRBJ1-5, with 9 bases fitting TRBD1. CDR1 and CDR2 from the germline V gene are SGDLS and YYNGEE. Losses at the gene ends were 3 bases for V and 6 bases for J; bases not matched to a gene: 4. The CDR3 totals 14 residues. CDR3 nucleotide sequence: TGTGCCAGCAGCGCGGACAGGGGTCTTCAGCCCCAGCATTTT. It is translated as CASSADRGLQPQHF.

CDR3 bases: TGTGCCAGCAGCGGCGGGACAGTCAATGAAAAACTGTTTTTT. This gives the protein CASSGGTVNEKLFF. The rearrangement uses TRBV9 and TRBJ1-4; 7 bases match TRBD1. The CDR3 sequence is 14 residues long. Germline V gene sequence: CDR1 SGDLS, CDR2 YYNGEE. The V gene end was trimmed by 3 bases and the J gene end by 5 bases; junction bases not matched to a gene: 4. Looking up the rest from reference TRBV9 and TRBJ1-4 gives the full variable domain: DSGVTQTPKHLITATGQRVTLRCSPRSGDLSVYWYQQSLDQGLQFLIQYYNGEERAKGNILERFSAQQFPDLHSELNLSSLELGDSALYFCASSGGTVNEKLFFGSGTQLSVL.

Here the CDR3 DNA reads TGTGCCAGCAGTCAGACCTACGAGCAGTACTTC. Its protein is CASSQTYEQYF. This rearrangement joins TRBV6-5 to TRBJ2-7; the D is unclear. Germline values: CDR1 MNHEY, CDR2 SVGAGI. This CDR3 is 11 amino acids long. Trimming removed 5 bases at V and 2 bases at J, with 4 bases between.

The chain carries TRBV6-2 or TRBV6-3 and TRBJ1-2; D is possibly TRBD1 (6 bases). The CDR3 extends over 12 amino acids. Per germline, CDR1 MNHEY and CDR2 SVGEGT. Trimming stripped 4 bases from V and 12 bases from J, with 15 bases between. In nucleotides, the CDR3 is TGTGCCAGCAGTTCCCCGACAGGCTCTCACACCTTC. Residues: CASSSPTGSHTF.

CDR3 in amino acids: CASSMGSGQPQHF. CDR3 DNA sequence: TGTGCCAGTAGTATGGGGTCGGGGCAGCCCCAGCATTTT. The chain has TRBV19 and TRBJ1-5; no clear D gene. V lost 3 bases and J lost 7, with 10 bases in between. Looked up from germline, CDR1 is LNHDA and CDR2 is SQIVND (reference sequence). The CDR3 consists of 13 residues.

The rearrangement joins TRBV7-2 to TRBJ1-2; 7 bases line up with TRBD1. J was trimmed by 4 bases and V by 5 bases; bases with no gene match: 7. The V gene's germline CDR1 is SGHTA and CDR2 FQGNSA. The CDR3 sequence is 14 residues long. Written as DNA, the CDR3 is TGTGCCAGCAGCCTTACACAGGGGAGCTATGGCTACACCTTC. The encoded protein is CASSLTQGSYGYTF.

The chain has TRBV28 and TRBJ1-5, with a possible D match to TRBD1 (6 bases). The V end was cut by 7 bases, the J end by 4 bases, with 14 bases between. The CDR3 loop spans 14 amino acids. CDR1 is MDHEN and CDR2 is SYDVKM in the germline V gene. The CDR3 loop is CASNLGQLNQPQHF. The CDR3 DNA reads as TGTGCCAGCAACCTAGGACAGCTAAATCAGCCCCAGCATTTT.

The chain links TRBV28 to TRBJ1-5; no clear D gene. Germline values: CDR1 MDHEN, CDR2 SYDVKM. V was clipped by 4 bases and J by 3 bases, with 16 bases between them. This CDR3 region has 16 residues. CDR3 bases: TGTGCCAGCAGTTGGAACAGTCGGAGGGTCAATCAGCCCCAGCATTTT. Residues: CASSWNSRRVNQPQHF. The full variable domain, its missing parts supplied by reference TRBV28 and TRBJ1-5, is DVKVTQSSRYLVKRTGEKVFLECVQDMDHENMFWYRQDPGLGLRLIYFSYDVKMKEKGDIPEGYSVSREKKERFSLILESASTNQTSMYLCASSWNSRRVNQPQHFGDGTRLSIL.

V gene TRBV7-3 combines with J gene TRBJ2-1, with 14 bases fitting TRBD2. Unmatched junction bases numbered 5, after V lost 4 bases and J lost 6 bases. Per germline, CDR1 SGHTA and CDR2 FQGTGA. The CDR3 is 16 amino acids. CDR3 sequence reads: CASSWEGTSGSNEQFF. CDR3 bases: TGTGCCAGCAGCTGGGAAGGGACTAGCGGGAGCAATGAGCAGTTCTTC.

V and J are TRBV6-6 and TRBJ2-7, with TRBD1 matching over 9 bases. The trim removed 7 bases at V and 3 bases at J, leaving 13 bases unmatched. Looked up from germline, CDR1 is MNHNY and CDR2 is SVGAGI (reference sequence). The CDR3 sequence is 16 residues long. The CDR3 reads CASTAPGQGVGYEQYF. CDR3 bases: TGTGCCAGCACCGCCCCGGGACAGGGTGTCGGCTACGAGCAGTACTTC.

CDR3 loop: CASSLDRGGSPYEQYF. The CDR3 coding sequence is TGTGCCAGCAGCTTAGATCGGGGGGGATCCCCCTACGAGCAGTACTTC. V is TRBV11-2 and J is TRBJ2-7; 8 bases agree with TRBD2. This CDR3 has 16 residues. The germline V gene has CDR1 SGHAT and CDR2 FQNNGV. Trimming cost V 0 bases and J 2 bases; bases outside gene matches: 6.

This chain joins TRBV9 and TRBJ1-1; 7 bases align to TRBD1. J lost 1 base, V lost 7 bases, and 10 bases had no gene match. Germline lookup yields CDR1 SGDLS and CDR2 YYNGEE. This CDR3 is 15 amino acids long. CDR3 residues: CASGRQGFGNTEAFF. The CDR3 DNA follows: TGTGCCAGCGGTCGACAGGGTTTCGGGAACACTGAAGCTTTCTTT.

A remark on this clone: The sample carries other DNA sequences with the same CDR3. The J gene is TRBJ1-5, the V gene TRBV5-1, with TRBD1 as a possible D gene (6 bases). With 4 bases removed from V and 4 bases from J, the gap between germline ends came to 15 bases. The germline gives CDR1 SGHRS, CDR2 YFSETQ. The CDR3 sequence is 15 residues long. CDR3 sequence: CASSPAGGGNQPQHF. In DNA form, the CDR3 reads TGCGCCAGCAGCCCGGCGGGGGGCGGTAATCAGCCCCAGCATTTT.